This T cell receptor (beta chain) was identified during a study of shared clonotypes between healthy human individuals. At the level of the study: CD8 memory received one plate per donor, CD8 naive two, CD4 memory three and CD4 naive three. Study conclusions and caveats: Non-shared clonotypes displayed generation probabilities falling below those of clonotypes present in all four donors. Having only a few donors restricted how much genetic and exposure-history diversity was captured.

About this clone itself: Its target is not known.

CD4+ cells underwent separation, giving CD45RA+ naive and CD45RA-negative memory subsets. Method: immunoSEQ multiplex PCR; TCRdb's copy keeps in-frame clones and lacks some. This table holds fewer than 2.5 million clones, under 95% found once. The sample comprised naive CD4+ T cells from PBMCs. The subset: CD45RA+ positively selected. This TCR was recovered from a young man in good health. Some clones in this sample may be carry-over from other donors' samples.

The CDR3 sequence: CASRSPPGLAGAVYEQYF. The CDR3 DNA is TGTGCCAGCAGATCACCGCCGGGACTAGCGGGAGCCGTCTACGAGCAGTACTTC. The genes are TRBV28 and TRBJ2-7; 14 bases fit TRBD2. CDR1 is MDHEN and CDR2 is SYDVKM in the germline V gene. Germline trimming cut 6 bases from V and 3 bases from J; bases unmatched to any gene: 13. The CDR3 contains 18 residues.